The clone carrying this TCR beta chain has only a few counts. Its antigen is currently unknown. Through a sample-barcoded 5' primer and a J-beta primer mix, a second PCR was run for roughly 7 to 12 cycles. TCRdb ran MiXCR on the 5' RACE reads and lists one entry per CDR3 protein. Counted here are fewer than 1.5 million distinct CDR3 sequences, approximately 38% occurring once; the ten biggest clones make up less than 8%. The CDR3 has 16 residues. CDR1 SGDLS and CDR2 YYNGEE come from the germline V gene. V lost 4 bases and J lost 2; bases outside the gene matches: 9. The data were obtained in a study of blood T cells in healthy people across ages. Study-wide points: A roughly linear age-dependent decrease characterized TCR beta diversity per million T cells.

The receptor was derived from a woman aged 18-29 years in good health. This chain joins TRBV9 and TRBJ2-3; 8 bases match TRBD2. The sample was blood. CDR3 nucleotides: TGTGCCAGCAGCATGCGAGCGGGGGACTTCACAGATACGCAGTATTTT. This gives the protein CASSMRAGDFTDTQYF. Complete variable domain (other parts from reference TRBV9 and TRBJ2-3): DSGVTQTPKHLITATGQRVTLRCSPRSGDLSVYWYQQSLDQGLQFLIQYYNGEERAKGNILERFSAQQFPDLHSELNLSSLELGDSALYFCASSMRAGDFTDTQYFGPGTRLTVL.